The rows below give T cell receptor beta chains drawn from one sample of a study of blood T cell repertoires in COVID-19. Measured with immunoSEQ multiplex PCR; TCRdb has only the in-frame clones, and not every one. The sample contains some 270,000 clones, 89% of which appear only once. The sample comprised PBMCs or T cells enriched from blood (not recorded which). The receptors come from a woman aged 40-49 years who had recovered from COVID-19. Both conserved end residues are part of each CDR3. Fields, in order: V gene, D gene, J gene, clone size, CDR3 DNA, CDR3 protein. D genes are given only for firm matches. For some rows the clone size is stated as once, few or many, or as a class when expanded; others skip it.

>TRBV5-8|-|TRBJ1-2|-
TGTGCCAGCAGCTCTCCCGGGAGATATGGCTACACCTTC
CASSSPGRYGYTF
>TRBV24-1|TRBD2|TRBJ2-3|-
TGTGCCACCAGTGATAGCGGGGATGGGGGCACAGATACGCAGTATTTT
CATSDSGDGGTDTQYF
>TRBV20-1|-|TRBJ2-7|-
TGCAGTGCTAGGCGTACCCACGAGCAGTACTTC
CSARRTHEQYF
>TRBV10-2|TRBD2|TRBJ2-1|-
TGCGCCAGCAACGGACTAGCGGGGGATCAGAGCTCCTACAATGAGCAGTTCTTC
CASNGLAGDQSSYNEQFF
>TRBV2|TRBD1|TRBJ1-1|-
TGTGCCAGCACACAGGGACAGGGGAACACTGAAGCTTTCTTT
CASTQGQGNTEAFF
>TRBV7-2|-|TRBJ1-3|-
TGTGCCAGCAGCTTCCAGGTCGGAAACACCATATATTTT
CASSFQVGNTIYF
>TRBV6-2/TRBV6-3|TRBD2|TRBJ2-1|-
TGTGCCAGCAGTTACGGATACGGGAGGGCCACGGATGAGCAGTTCTTC
CASSYGYGRATDEQFF
>TRBV28|TRBD1|TRBJ1-5|-
TGTGCCAGCAGTTCAGGGGGCGCGGGTCAGCCCCAGCATTTT
CASSSGGAGQPQHF
>TRBV5-6|TRBD2|TRBJ2-2|once
TGTGCCAGCATCCGAGCGGGAGAGGGAAGGGAGCTGTTTTTT
CASIRAGEGRELFF
>TRBV11-2|-|TRBJ2-2|-
TGTGCCAGCAGCTCAGGACTACGTAACACCGGGGAGCTGTTTTTT
CASSSGLRNTGELFF
>TRBV5-4|-|TRBJ1-2|-
TGTGCCAGCAGCACGAGCAGGGGCTATAAGGGCTACACCTTC
CASSTSRGYKGYTF
>TRBV9|TRBD1|TRBJ1-2|-
TGTGCCAGCAGCTCTGGACAGGGGGCGAACTATGGCTACACCTTC
CASSSGQGANYGYTF
>TRBV14|-|TRBJ2-4|-
TGTGCCAGCAGCTCCGGGACAATAGCCAAAAACATTCAGTACTTC
CASSSGTIAKNIQYF
>TRBV19|TRBD1|TRBJ2-5|-
TGTGCCAGTAGTATTGGGTGGGGACAGGGCCAAGAGACCCAGTACTTC
CASSIGWGQGQETQYF
>TRBV5-1|TRBD1|TRBJ2-7|once
TGCGCCAGCAGCGGGACAGGGTCCGACGAGCAGTACTTC
CASSGTGSDEQYF
>TRBV14|-|TRBJ1-1|once
TGTGCCAGCAGCCAAGCTGCGGGACGTGGAACTGAAGCTTTCTTT
CASSQAAGRGTEAFF
>TRBV5-4|TRBD1|TRBJ1-1|-
TGTGCCAGCAGCTCGTACAGGGGGGTGGACACTGAAGCTTTCTTT
CASSSYRGVDTEAFF
>TRBV24-1|-|TRBJ2-3|-
TGTGCCACCAGTGGTTTGGACAGCCCTAGCACAGATACGCAGTATTTT
CATSGLDSPSTDTQYF
>TRBV28|-|TRBJ1-2|-
TGTGCCAGCAGTGGTACATTGATGGTGCCCTACACCTTC
CASSGTLMVPYTF
>TRBV7-9|-|TRBJ2-7|-
TGTGCCAGCAGCTTAGCGGGTTCGGGGTACGAGCAGTACTTC
CASSLAGSGYEQYF
>TRBV29-1|TRBD1|TRBJ2-7|-
TGCAGCGTTGCAGGACAGGCCCGAGACGAGCAGTACTTC
CSVAGQARDEQYF
>TRBV5-1|TRBD2|TRBJ2-3|-
TGCGCCAGCAGCTTCGGGAGGGGGACCACAGATACGCAGTATTTT
CASSFGRGTTDTQYF
>TRBV4-1|-|TRBJ1-2|-
TGCGCCAGCAGCCAAGATCGGTCGGCGGGACTCTATGGCTACACCTTC
CASSQDRSAGLYGYTF
>TRBV19|-|TRBJ2-5|-
TGTGCCAGTAGTATTGTGGCCGGGCAAGAGACCCAGTACTTC
CASSIVAGQETQYF
>TRBV4-1|-|TRBJ1-1|-
TGCGCCAGCAGCCAAGAGCCAGGGCGTACTGAAGCTTTCTTT
CASSQEPGRTEAFF
>TRBV7-7|TRBD2|TRBJ2-1|-
TGTGCTAGCAGCTTTGGGACTAGCGGGAGCCCGCAGTTCTTC
CASSFGTSGSPQFF
>TRBV6-6|-|TRBJ2-7|-
TGTGCCAGCAGCCCGGTTTCCTACGAGCAGTACTTC
CASSPVSYEQYF